This TCR beta chain came from a study of control samples from healthy donors and cancer patients. Clones were sequenced by immunoSEQ multiplex PCR, and TCRdb holds only the in-frame ones, with some missing. This sample has some 49,000 clones, with about 86% found just once. CDR1 and CDR2 (germline): MNHEY, SMNVEV (reference sequence). Trimming took off 2 bases at V and 5 bases at J, with 10 bases between the two ends. The CDR3 extends over 13 amino acids. This sequence originates from a woman aged 45-65 years with lung cancer. J is TRBJ2-7 and V is TRBV27; D gene ambiguous. The sample taken for sequencing was PBMCs. DNA of the CDR3: TGTGCCAGCAGTTTAAGGCCAGTTAACGAGCAGTACTTC. Protein product: CASSLRPVNEQYF.